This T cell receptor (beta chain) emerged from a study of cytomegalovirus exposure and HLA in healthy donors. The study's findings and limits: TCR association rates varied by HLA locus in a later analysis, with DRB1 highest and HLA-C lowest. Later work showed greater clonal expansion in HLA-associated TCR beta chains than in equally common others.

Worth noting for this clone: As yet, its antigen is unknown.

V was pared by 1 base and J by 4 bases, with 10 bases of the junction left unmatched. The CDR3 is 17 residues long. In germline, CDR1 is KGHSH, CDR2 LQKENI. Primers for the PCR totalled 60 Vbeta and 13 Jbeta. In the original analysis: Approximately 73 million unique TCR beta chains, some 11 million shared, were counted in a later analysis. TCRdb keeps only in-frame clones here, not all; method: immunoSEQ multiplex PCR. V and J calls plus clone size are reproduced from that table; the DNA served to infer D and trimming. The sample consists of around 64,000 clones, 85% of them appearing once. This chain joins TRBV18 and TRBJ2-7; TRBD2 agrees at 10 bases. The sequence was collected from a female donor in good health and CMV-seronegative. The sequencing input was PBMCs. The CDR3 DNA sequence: TGTGCCAGCTCACCACTGGCTAAGCGGGAGGGCCGGTACGAGCAGTACTTC. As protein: CASSPLAKREGRYEQYF.